This TCR beta chain originates from a study of OX40 agonist ivuxolimab in advanced cancers. With regard to the full study: Ivuxolimab, which targeted the costimulatory receptor OX40 (CD134), was an agonistic, fully human IgG2 monoclonal antibody. The dose-escalation cohort was 82.7% male with a mean age of roughly 60 years, ranging from roughly 20 to 80. Partial responses were achieved by three dose-escalation patients, of whom one had hepatocellular carcinoma and two had cutaneous melanoma. The monotherapy dose-escalation portion (N of about 52 patients) of the phase I ivuxolimab trial is reported in the paper. Prior anti-PD-1, anti-PD-L1 or anti-CTLA-4 therapy was permitted, and checkpoint inhibitors had been received by more than 35% of dose-escalation patients. Of the approximately 50 patients in dose escalation, 19 had hepatocellular carcinoma, about 15 had melanoma, 9 had renal cell carcinoma and 9 had head and neck cancer. Intravenous ivuxolimab was administered to patients every 2 weeks at six dose levels: 0.01, 0.1, 0.3, 1.5, 3 and 10 mg/kg. Peripheral TCRbeta sequencing was intended to test whether TCR sequence diversity was altered and clonal T-cell expansion was caused by ivuxolimab.

V trim: 5 bases; J trim: 3 bases; unmatched bases: 6. The CDR3, from cysteine to phenylalanine, totals 15 residues. Just CDR3 DNA is preserved here, 45 bases in frame from base 1. According to the germline V gene (reference sequence), CDR1 reads SEHNR and CDR2 reads FQNEAQ. Points the paper makes about the study in general: At doses of 0.1 to 3.0 mg/kg, clonal expansion of both CD4+ and CD8+ T cells in blood was seen between baseline and week 6. Partial responders in the 0.1-3.0 mg/kg groups had among the lowest normalized peripheral clonal expansion, especially among CD8+ T cells. The antigen specificity of the peripheral T cells that underwent clonal expansion was not determined. Low levels of normalized T-cell clonal expansion were also seen in some patients who did not respond. On average, CD8+ T cells showed more expanded clones than CD4+ T cells after ivuxolimab.

To note about this clone: This clone's antigen is unknown. Nothing much larger sits one base from this clone, and base qualities are not available.

Patients with autoimmune disease history or receiving systemic immunosuppression were excluded from the trial. Peripheral blood for TCR sequencing was drawn from every dose cohort at baseline, at cycle 4 day 1 and at cycle 7 day 1. The samples were drawn from a first-in-human, open-label, multicenter phase I dose-escalation trial of ivuxolimab. Adults with locally advanced or metastatic head and neck squamous cell, hepatocellular, melanoma or renal cell carcinoma were enrolled in the trial. Before TCR sequencing, CD4+ T cells and CD8+ T cells were sorted from peripheral blood as separate populations. To sequence the TCRbeta CDR3 region, genomic DNA was isolated from the sorted cells. The immunoSEQ Assay was used to sequence the TCRbeta CDR3 regions. In TCRdb, the immuneACCESS table is reduced to in-frame sequences with V and J assigned. These tables do not hold every clone; where another copy was compared, an unresolved V gene accounts for under half, and the others remain unexplained. The sample table records tens of thousands of clones; 80% to 90% of these occur just once. In total, the top ten clones hold roughly 2.1% of the sample.

The V and J genes are TRBV7-9 and TRBJ2-2; 7 of the junction bases match TRBD1. The TCR comes from an adult with an advanced solid tumor such as melanoma, head and neck, liver or kidney cancer. The sequences come from CD4+ or CD8+ T cells sorted from blood, collected in a trial of the OX40 agonist ivuxolimab. The CDR3 corresponds to CASSPGQKYTGELFF. The nucleotide sequence reads as follows: TGTGCCAGCAGCCCGGGACAGAAGTACACCGGGGAGCTGTTTTTT.